The 10 T cell receptor beta chains presented below share a single source sample, sequenced in a study of blood T cell repertoires in COVID-19. Clones were sequenced by immunoSEQ multiplex PCR, and TCRdb holds only the in-frame ones, with some missing. The table shows 150,000 to 170,000 clones, with about 80% occurring only once. Sequencing input: PBMCs or T cells enriched from blood (not recorded which). The receptors derive from a man in his forties or fifties who had recovered from COVID-19.

This clone was detected ten times or more. The J gene is TRBJ2-2, the V gene TRBV25-1; TRBD1 matches at 7 bases. Looked up from germline, CDR1 is MGHDK and CDR2 is SYGVNS. The length of the CDR3 is 14 residues. J was trimmed by 0 bases and V by 8 bases; bases with no gene match: 3. CDR3 DNA: TGTGCCAGCCTACAGGGGTCGAACACCGGGGAGCTGTTTTTT. Its translation is CASLQGSNTGELFF.

The J gene is TRBJ2-3, the V gene TRBV27; possibly TRBD2 for D (5 bases). The CDR3 has 15 residues. V lost 6 bases and J 5 bases, leaving 18 bases between the germline ends. Per the germline V gene, CDR1 is MNHEY and CDR2 is SMNVEV (reference sequence). The CDR3 bases are TGTGCCAGCAGCCCTGGACTTGCCGTCGGAGATACGCAGTATTTT. As protein: CASSPGLAVGDTQYF.

The chain links TRBV6-5 to TRBJ1-2; 9 positions match TRBD1. The CDR3 is made up of 15 amino acids. Germline V gene lookup returns CDR1 MNHEY and CDR2 SVGAGI. V shed 0 bases and J 8 bases; nucleotides not matched to a gene: 7. The chain's CDR3 is CASSYSGQGSRGYTF. For the CDR3, the DNA is TGTGCCAGCAGTTACTCGGGACAGGGTTCGAGAGGCTACACCTTC.

This clone showed up just a few times. The chain couples TRBV6-6 to TRBJ2-7; tentatively, D is TRBD2 (6 bases). The CDR3 is 18 residues long. Germline CDR1 reads MNHNY; CDR2 reads SVGAGI (reference sequence). Trimming cost V 5 bases and J 2 bases, with 25 bases left between them. CDR3 nucleotides: TGTGCCAGCAGTCGGGACTCGGGGTGGAGTTCTGGCCCCTACGAGCAGTACTTC. Encoded protein: CASSRDSGWSSGPYEQYF.

The V and J genes are TRBV10-3 and TRBJ2-5; D might be TRBD1 (6 bases). In germline, CDR1 is ENHRY, CDR2 SYGVKD. The CDR3 has 14 amino acids. The V gene lost 3 bases and the J gene lost 2 bases, with 10 bases spanning the gap. For the CDR3, the DNA is TGTGCCATCAGTGACCCCCAGGGGCAAGAGACCCAGTACTTC. Protein sequence: CAISDPQGQETQYF.

The chain links TRBV7-8 to TRBJ2-2, with 9 bases fitting TRBD1. This CDR3 contains 14 residues. The germline V gene has CDR1 SGHVS and CDR2 FQNEAQ. After removal of 4 bases from V and 4 bases from J, the junction contained 1 base not matched to a gene. For the CDR3, the DNA is TGTGCCAGCAGCTCACAGGGGGCCACCGGGGAGCTGTTTTTT. Amino acids: CASSSQGATGELFF.

The chain has TRBV2 and TRBJ2-7; D may be TRBD1 (5 bases). There are 14 residues in the CDR3. CDR1 and CDR2 from the germline V gene are SNHLY and FYNNEI. V was pared by 7 bases and J by 3 bases, with 16 bases between. Here the CDR3 reads CASNSPDRLYEQYF. CDR3 in DNA: TGTGCCAGCAACAGCCCTGACAGACTCTACGAGCAGTACTTC.

The genes are TRBV2 and TRBJ2-7; 7 nucleotides line up with TRBD1. The V segment lost 8 bases and the J segment 2 bases; nucleotides outside the gene matches: 9. Germline loops: CDR1 SNHLY, CDR2 FYNNEI. This CDR3 is 14 amino acids long. CDR3 DNA sequence: TGTGCCAGCGAGGCGAGAGACAGGGCCTACGAGCAGTACTTC. As protein: CASEARDRAYEQYF. The full variable domain, in which reference TRBV2 and TRBJ2-7 provide the parts outside the CDR3, is EPEVTQTPSHQVTQMGQEVILRCVPISNHLYFYWYRQILGQKVEFLVSFYNNEISEKSEIFDDQFSVERPDGSNFTLKIRSTKLEDSAMYFCASEARDRAYEQYFGPGTRLTVT.

This clone showed up just a few times. A read error is possible here, since a much larger clone lies one base away. The rearrangement uses TRBV6-2 or TRBV6-3 and TRBJ2-3, with TRBD2 matching over 12 bases. Germline V CDR1 and CDR2: MNHEY, SVGEGT. The CDR3 is 15 residues long. The V gene end was trimmed by 2 bases and the J gene end by 4 bases; junction bases not matched to a gene: 1. As DNA, the CDR3 is TGTGCCAGCAGTTACGCTAGCGGGGGGGCAGATACGCAGTATTTT. Its protein is CASSYASGGADTQYF.

In this sample, this clone turned up a few times. V usage is TRBV2 and J usage is TRBJ1-3, with D possibly being TRBD1 (5 bases). This CDR3 is 15 amino acids long. V lost 1 base to trimming and J lost 1 base, with 8 bases between them. The germline V gene has CDR1 SNHLY and CDR2 FYNNEI. The CDR3 region has the DNA TGTGCCAGCAGTGAAGGACAGCCTTCTGGAAACACCATATATTTT. It codes for CASSEGQPSGNTIYF.